This entry describes one T cell receptor (beta chain). What it binds is unknown. The source of the sample is a study of T-cell memory formation after mild COVID-19. Study at large: Largely donor-specific TCR clusters were found.

TCRdb passed the 5' RACE reads through MiXCR, listing each CDR3 protein once. The sample has 170,000 or so distinct CDR3 sequences; roughly 28% are singletons. Study-level results: From day 15 to 85, contracting clones were balanced between CD4 and CD8, whereas later expanders leaned toward CD4+. Prior to infection, memory already included some responding clones, suggesting cross-reactive memory joined.

V gave up 5 bases and J gave up 5 bases; unmatched junction bases: 10. CDR3 length: 15 residues. Germline CDR1 and CDR2: SEHNR and FQNEAQ (reference sequence). The sequenced sample was PBMCs or a T cell subset sorted from them (not recorded which). The sequence derives from an adult woman who had mild COVID-19 (a few samples of this study predate the infection). Cell type and time point are not known. This chain joins TRBV7-9 and TRBJ1-1; the match to TRBD1 covers 8 bases. CDR3 in amino acids: CASSASDREWTEAFF. The CDR3 nucleotides are TGTGCCAGCAGCGCGTCGGACAGGGAATGGACTGAAGCTTTCTTT.